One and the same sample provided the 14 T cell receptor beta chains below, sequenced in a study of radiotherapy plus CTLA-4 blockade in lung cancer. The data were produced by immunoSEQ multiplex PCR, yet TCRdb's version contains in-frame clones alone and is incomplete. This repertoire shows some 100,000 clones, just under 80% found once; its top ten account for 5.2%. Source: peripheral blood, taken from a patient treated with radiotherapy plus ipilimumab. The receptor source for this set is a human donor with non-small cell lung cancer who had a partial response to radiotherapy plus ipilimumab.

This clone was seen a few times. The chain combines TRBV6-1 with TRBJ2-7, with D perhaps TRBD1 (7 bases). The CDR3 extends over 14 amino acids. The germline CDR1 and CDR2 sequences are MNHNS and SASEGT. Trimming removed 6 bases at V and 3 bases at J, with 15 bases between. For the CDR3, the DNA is TGTGCCAGCAGAGCAGGGGGGTCCGGCTACGAGCAGTACTTC. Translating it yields CASRAGGSGYEQYF.

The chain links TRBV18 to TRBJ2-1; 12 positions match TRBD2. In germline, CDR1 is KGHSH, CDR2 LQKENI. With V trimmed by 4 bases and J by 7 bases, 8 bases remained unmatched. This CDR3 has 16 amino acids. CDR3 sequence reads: CASSRTSGNSGNEQFF. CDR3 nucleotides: TGTGCCAGCTCACGGACTAGCGGGAACTCGGGGAATGAGCAGTTCTTC. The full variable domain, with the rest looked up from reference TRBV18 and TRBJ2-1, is NAGVMQNPRHLVRRRGQEARLRCSPMKGHSHVYWYRQLPEEGLKFMVYLQKENIIDESGMPKERFSAEFPKEGPSILRIQQVVRGDSAAYFCASSRTSGNSGNEQFFGPGTRLTVL.

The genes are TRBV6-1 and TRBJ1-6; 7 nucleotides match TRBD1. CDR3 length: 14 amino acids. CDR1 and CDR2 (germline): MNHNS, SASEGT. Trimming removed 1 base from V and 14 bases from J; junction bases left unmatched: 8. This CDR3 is CASSEGQGPYALHF. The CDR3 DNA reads TGTGCCAGCAGTGAAGGACAGGGTCCCTATGCCCTCCACTTT.

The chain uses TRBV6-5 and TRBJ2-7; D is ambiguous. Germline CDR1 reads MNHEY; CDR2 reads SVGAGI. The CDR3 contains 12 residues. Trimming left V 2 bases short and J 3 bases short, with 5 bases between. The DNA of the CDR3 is TGTGCCAGCAGTTACCACGGCTACGAGCAGTACTTC. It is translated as CASSYHGYEQYF.

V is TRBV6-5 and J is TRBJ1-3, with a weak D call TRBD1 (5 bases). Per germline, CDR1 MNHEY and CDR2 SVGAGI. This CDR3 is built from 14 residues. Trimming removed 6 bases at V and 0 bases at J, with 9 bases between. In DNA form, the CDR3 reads TGTGCCAGCAGGGACACTGGCTCTGGAAACACCATATATTTT. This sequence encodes CASRDTGSGNTIYF.

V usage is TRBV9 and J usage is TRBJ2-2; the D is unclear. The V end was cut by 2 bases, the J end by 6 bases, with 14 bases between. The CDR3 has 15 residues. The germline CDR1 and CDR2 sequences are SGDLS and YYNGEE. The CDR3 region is CASSVLETTPGELFF. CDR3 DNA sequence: TGTGCCAGCAGCGTCCTAGAAACAACACCCGGGGAGCTGTTTTTT.

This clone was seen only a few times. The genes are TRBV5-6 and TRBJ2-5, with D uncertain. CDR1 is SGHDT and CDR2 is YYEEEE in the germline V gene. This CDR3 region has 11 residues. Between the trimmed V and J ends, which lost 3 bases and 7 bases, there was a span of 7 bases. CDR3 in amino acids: CASSWRGTQYF. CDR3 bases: TGTGCCAGCAGCTGGCGCGGGACCCAGTACTTC.

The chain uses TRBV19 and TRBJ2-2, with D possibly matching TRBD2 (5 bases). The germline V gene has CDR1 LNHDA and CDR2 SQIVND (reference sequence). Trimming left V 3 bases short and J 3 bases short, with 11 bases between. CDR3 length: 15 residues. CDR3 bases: TGTGCCAGTAGTATCGGGGTGGGAGACACCGGGGAGCTGTTTTTT. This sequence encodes CASSIGVGDTGELFF.

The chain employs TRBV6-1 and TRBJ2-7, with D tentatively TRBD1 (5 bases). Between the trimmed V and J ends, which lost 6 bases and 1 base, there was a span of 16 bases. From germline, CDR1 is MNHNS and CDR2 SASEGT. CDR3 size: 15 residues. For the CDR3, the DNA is TGTGCCAGCAGGACAGACAGCCGTTTATCCTACGAGCAGTACTTC. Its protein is CASRTDSRLSYEQYF.

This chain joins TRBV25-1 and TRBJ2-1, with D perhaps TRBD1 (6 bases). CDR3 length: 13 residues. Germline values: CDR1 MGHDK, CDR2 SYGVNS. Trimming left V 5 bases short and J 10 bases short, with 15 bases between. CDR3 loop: CASSNLRGQEQFF. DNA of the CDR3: TGTGCCAGCAGTAACTTGAGGGGACAAGAGCAGTTCTTC.

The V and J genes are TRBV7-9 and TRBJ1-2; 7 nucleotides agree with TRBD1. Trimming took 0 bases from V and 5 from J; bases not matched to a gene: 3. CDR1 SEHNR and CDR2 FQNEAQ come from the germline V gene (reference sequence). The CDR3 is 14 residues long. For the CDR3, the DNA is TGTGCCAGCAGCTTAGCGGTACAGGGGTATGGCTACACCTTC. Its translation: CASSLAVQGYGYTF.

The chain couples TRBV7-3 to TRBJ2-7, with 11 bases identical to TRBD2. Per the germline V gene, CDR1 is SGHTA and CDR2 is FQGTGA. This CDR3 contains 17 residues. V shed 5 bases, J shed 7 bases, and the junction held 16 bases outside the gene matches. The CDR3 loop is CASSPNPGLADGGEQYV. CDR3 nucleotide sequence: TGTGCCAGCAGCCCTAACCCGGGACTAGCGGACGGAGGAGAGCAGTACGTC.

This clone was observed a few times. CDR3 in amino acids: CASSQEGEGGQPQHF. In nucleotides, the CDR3 is TGCGCCAGCAGCCAAGAGGGCGAGGGCGGTCAGCCCCAGCATTTT. V and J are TRBV4-1 and TRBJ1-5; D remains unclear. V was shortened by 0 bases and J by 6 bases, with 12 bases between the two germline ends. Germline CDR1 reads MGHRA; CDR2 reads YSYEKL. This CDR3 spans 15 amino acids.

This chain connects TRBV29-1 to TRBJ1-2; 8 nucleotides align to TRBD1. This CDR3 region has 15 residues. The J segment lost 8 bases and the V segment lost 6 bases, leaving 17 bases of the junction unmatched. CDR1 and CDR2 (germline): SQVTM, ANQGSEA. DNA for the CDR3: TGCAGCGTGGGACCGGGACAGGATCAATCATACGGCTACACCTTC. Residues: CSVGPGQDQSYGYTF.